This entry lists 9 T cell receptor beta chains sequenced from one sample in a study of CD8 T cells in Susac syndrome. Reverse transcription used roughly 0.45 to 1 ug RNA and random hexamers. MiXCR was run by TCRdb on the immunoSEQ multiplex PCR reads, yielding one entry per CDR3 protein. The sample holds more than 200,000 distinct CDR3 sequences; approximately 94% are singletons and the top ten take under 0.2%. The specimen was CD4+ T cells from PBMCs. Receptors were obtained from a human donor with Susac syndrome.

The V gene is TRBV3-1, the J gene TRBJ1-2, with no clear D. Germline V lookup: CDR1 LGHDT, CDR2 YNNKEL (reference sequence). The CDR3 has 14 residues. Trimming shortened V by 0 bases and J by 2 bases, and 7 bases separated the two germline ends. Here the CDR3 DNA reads TGTGCCAGCAGCCAAGAGGGTAGGAACTATGGCTACACCTTC. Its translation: CASSQEGRNYGYTF.

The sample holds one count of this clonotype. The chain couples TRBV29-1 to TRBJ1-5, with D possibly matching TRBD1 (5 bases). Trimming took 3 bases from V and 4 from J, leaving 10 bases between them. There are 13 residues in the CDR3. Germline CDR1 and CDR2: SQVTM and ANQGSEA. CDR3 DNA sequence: TGCAGCGTTGACACAGGCCGAAATCAGCCCCAGCATTTT. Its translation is CSVDTGRNQPQHF.

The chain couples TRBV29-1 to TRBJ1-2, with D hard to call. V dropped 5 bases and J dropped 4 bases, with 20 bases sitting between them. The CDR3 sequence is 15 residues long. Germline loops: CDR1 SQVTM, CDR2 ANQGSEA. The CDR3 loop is CSVSRAPTTGYGYTF. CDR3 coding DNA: TGCAGCGTTTCCCGGGCCCCCACGACGGGCTATGGCTACACCTTC.

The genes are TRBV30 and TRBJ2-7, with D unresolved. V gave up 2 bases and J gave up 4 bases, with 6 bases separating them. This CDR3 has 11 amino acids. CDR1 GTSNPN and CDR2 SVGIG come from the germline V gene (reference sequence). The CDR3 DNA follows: TGTGCCTGGAGTTCCGGGTACGAGCAGTACTTC. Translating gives CAWSSGYEQYF.

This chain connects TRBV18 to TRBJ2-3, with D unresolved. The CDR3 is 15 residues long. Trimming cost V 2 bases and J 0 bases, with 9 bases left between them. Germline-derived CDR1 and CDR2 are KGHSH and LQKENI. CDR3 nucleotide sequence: TGTGCCAGCTCACCATCGACCGAGAGCACAGATACGCAGTATTTT. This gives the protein CASSPSTESTDTQYF.

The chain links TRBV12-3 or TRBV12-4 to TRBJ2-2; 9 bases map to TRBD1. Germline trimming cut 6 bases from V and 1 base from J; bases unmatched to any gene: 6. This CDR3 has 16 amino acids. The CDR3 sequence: CASRDRTGENTGELFF. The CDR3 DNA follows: TGTGCCAGCAGGGACAGGACAGGGGAGAACACCGGGGAGCTGTTTTTT.

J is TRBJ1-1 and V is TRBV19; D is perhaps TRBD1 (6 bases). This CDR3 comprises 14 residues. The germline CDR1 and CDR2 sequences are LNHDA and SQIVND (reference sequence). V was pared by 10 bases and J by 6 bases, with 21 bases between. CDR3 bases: TGTGCCACCACCAACGGAGGGGGAATCCCTGAAGCTTTCTTT. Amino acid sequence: CATTNGGGIPEAFF.

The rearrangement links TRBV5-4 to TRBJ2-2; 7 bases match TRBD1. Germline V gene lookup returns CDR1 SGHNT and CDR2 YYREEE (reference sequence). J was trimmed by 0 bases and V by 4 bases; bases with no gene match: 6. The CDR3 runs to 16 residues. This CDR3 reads CASSPMGQPNTGELFF. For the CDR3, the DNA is TGTGCCAGCAGCCCGATGGGACAGCCGAACACCGGGGAGCTGTTTTTT.

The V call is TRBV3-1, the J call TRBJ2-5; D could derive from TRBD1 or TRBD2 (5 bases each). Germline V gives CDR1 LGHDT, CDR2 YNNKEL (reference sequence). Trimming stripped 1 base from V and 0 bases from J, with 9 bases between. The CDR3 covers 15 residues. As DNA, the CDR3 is TGTGCCAGCAGCCAAGGGGGACGGTACCAAGAGACCCAGTACTTC. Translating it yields CASSQGGRYQETQYF.